A selection of T cell receptor beta chains follows, all from one sample in a study of human T cells and chemical hapten exposure. One entry per CDR3 protein results from TCRdb running MiXCR on the RACE reads. The sample shows about 31,000 distinct CDR3 sequences, 7.4% of them seen only once. The sequenced sample was whole blood. These TCRs come from a human donor in good health. Some clones in this sample may be carry-over from other donors' samples. Both conserved end residues are part of each CDR3. D genes are given only for firm matches. Clone size is given for some rows only: seen once, a few or many times, or a class if the clone is expanded.

J gene	clone size	V gene	D gene	CDR3 length	CDR3 protein	CDR3 DNA
TRBJ2-1	many	TRBV2	TRBD2	14	CASELAGGDDEQFF	TGTGCCAGCGAACTAGCGGGAGGGGATGATGAGCAGTTCTTC
TRBJ1-3	many	TRBV29-1	.	12	CSVLAPGNTIYF	TGCAGCGTCCTCGCGCCTGGAAACACCATATATTTT
TRBJ2-5	few	TRBV2	.	13	CASSDRGGETQYF	TGTGCCAGCAGTGACAGGGGGGGGGAGACCCAGTACTTC
TRBJ2-5	many	TRBV6-2/TRBV6-3	TRBD2	15	CASSYHSGRGETQYF	TGTGCCAGCAGTTACCATAGCGGGAGAGGAGAGACCCAGTACTTC
TRBJ1-1	many	TRBV5-8	.	12	CASSPGDTEAFF	TGTGCCAGCAGCCCAGGGGACACTGAAGCTTTCTTT
TRBJ2-7	many	TRBV14	TRBD2	18	CASSVRPLLAGGTYEQYF	TGTGCCAGCAGCGTCCGCCCTCTTCTAGCGGGGGGAACCTACGAGCAGTACTTC
TRBJ2-7	few	TRBV3-1	TRBD2	15	CASSQESLASYEQYF	TGTGCCAGCAGCCAAGAATCACTAGCGTCCTACGAGCAGTACTTC
TRBJ2-3	.	TRBV5-1	TRBD2	16	CASSSQGLARADTQYF	TGCGCCAGCAGCTCCCAAGGACTAGCACGGGCAGATACGCAGTATTTT
TRBJ1-2	.	TRBV18	.	16	CASSPSKGYEWHGDTF	TGTGCCAGCTCACCTTCGAAAGGTTATGAGTGGCATGGCGACACCTTC
TRBJ1-4	few	TRBV20-1	.	12	CSARHAGRKLFF	TGCAGTGCTAGACATGCGGGCCGAAAACTGTTTTTT
TRBJ2-3	.	TRBV30	TRBD1	13	CAWRFFGDRAQYF	TGTGCCTGGAGGTTTTTCGGGGACAGGGCGCAGTATTTT
TRBJ2-4	many	TRBV20-1	.	13	CSAPGTAKNIQYF	TGCAGTGCCCCCGGGACAGCCAAAAACATTCAGTACTTC
TRBJ1-1	many	TRBV4-2	.	13	CASSSRRTPEAFF	TGTGCCAGCAGCTCCCGTAGGACCCCTGAAGCTTTCTTT
TRBJ1-5	many	TRBV4-3	.	15	CASSQDLVTHQPQHF	TGCGCCAGCAGCCAAGATCTCGTCACCCATCAGCCCCAGCATTTT
TRBJ2-1	many	TRBV20-1	TRBD2	15	CSAGDSGSVYNEQFF	TGCAGTGCTGGGGATAGCGGGAGCGTCTACAATGAGCAGTTCTTC
TRBJ2-1	.	TRBV18	.	12	CASSALDNEQFF	TGTGCCAGCTCCGCTCTCGACAATGAGCAGTTCTTC
TRBJ1-1	many	TRBV12-3/TRBV12-4	TRBD1	15	CASSFRQGRITEAFF	TGTGCCAGCAGTTTTCGACAGGGGCGAATCACTGAAGCTTTCTTT
TRBJ1-2	many	TRBV29-1	.	12	CSVRDPRERYTF	TGCAGCGTGAGGGACCCACGGGAACGCTACACCTTC
TRBJ1-2	few	TRBV20-1	TRBD1	14	CSAPIMTGPFMYTF	TGCAGTGCACCGATTATGACAGGGCCGTTTATGTACACCTTC
TRBJ2-7	many	TRBV18	TRBD1	14	CASSPGQGVYEQYF	TGTGCCAGCTCACCCGGACAGGGGGTCTACGAGCAGTACTTC
TRBJ1-6	many	TRBV6-6	TRBD1	15	CASSSDRPGVSPLHF	TGTGCCAGCAGCTCGGACAGGCCAGGAGTCTCACCCCTCCACTTT
TRBJ2-3	.	TRBV5-1	.	16	CASSLESDPGADTQYF	TGCGCCAGCAGCTTGGAATCAGATCCGGGGGCAGATACGCAGTATTTT
TRBJ2-5	many	TRBV15	.	15	CATSRANGGEETQYF	TGTGCCACCAGCAGAGCTAATGGAGGGGAAGAGACCCAGTACTTC
TRBJ1-4	few	TRBV18	.	16	CASSPFFAETNEKLFF	TGTGCCAGCTCACCGTTCTTCGCAGAAACTAATGAAAAACTGTTTTTT
TRBJ2-7	many	TRBV29-1	.	11	CSGRSSYEQYF	TGCAGCGGTAGAAGCTCCTACGAGCAGTACTTC
TRBJ2-2	many	TRBV15	.	15	CATSIGDSNTGELFF	TGTGCCACCAGCATAGGTGACTCAAACACCGGGGAGCTGTTTTTT
TRBJ1-6	many	TRBV10-2	.	15	CASSWGTDGDSPLHF	TGCGCCAGCAGCTGGGGGACGGACGGAGATTCACCCCTCCACTTT
TRBJ1-4	few	TRBV12-3/TRBV12-4	TRBD1	13	CASQQGGAEKLFF	TGTGCCAGCCAACAGGGGGGCGCGGAAAAACTGTTTTTT
TRBJ2-3	.	TRBV20-1	TRBD2	15	CSASKREASTDTQYF	TGCAGTGCTAGTAAGCGGGAAGCTAGCACAGATACGCAGTATTTT
TRBJ1-2	medium-sized	TRBV11-2	.	12	CASSLDGYGYTF	TGTGCCAGCAGCTTAGATGGTTATGGCTACACCTTC
TRBJ1-4	few	TRBV30	TRBD1	13	CAWNRQGNEKLFF	TGTGCCTGGAACCGACAGGGGAATGAAAAACTGTTTTTT
TRBJ2-7	.	TRBV12-3/TRBV12-4	.	14	CASRAALGGDEQYF	TGTGCCAGCAGGGCGGCCTTGGGAGGTGACGAGCAGTACTTC
TRBJ2-3	many	TRBV7-2	.	14	CASSLLGEIDTQYF	TGTGCCAGCAGCCTGCTAGGGGAGATAGATACGCAGTATTTT
TRBJ2-3	many	TRBV2	TRBD2	14	CASNRAGVADTQYF	TGTGCCAGCAACCGAGCGGGAGTCGCAGATACGCAGTATTTT